These 13 T cell receptor beta chains were all obtained from the same sample, sequenced in a study of T cell changes during pregnancy in multiple sclerosis. Produced via immunoSEQ multiplex PCR; TCRdb's table is partial and in-frame only. Among roughly 80,000 clones listed, 70% to 90% were seen once. Material: peripheral blood, obtained before pregnancy. The receptors derive from a female donor with multiple sclerosis, enrolled in a pregnancy study.

The V gene is TRBV11-3, the J gene TRBJ2-1, with 8 bases fitting TRBD2. This CDR3 is 15 amino acids long. CDR1 is SGHNT, CDR2 YENEEA, per germline. The ends lost 2 bases at V and 9 bases at J; junction bases unmatched: 9. This CDR3 reads CASSLRGGGFGEQFF. Here the CDR3 DNA reads TGTGCCAGCAGCTTACGGGGGGGCGGTTTCGGTGAGCAGTTCTTC.

The chain is built from TRBV27 and TRBJ2-7, with 10 bases aligning to TRBD1. Germline V gives CDR1 MNHEY, CDR2 SMNVEV (reference sequence). J was trimmed by 8 bases and V by 5 bases; bases with no gene match: 6. The CDR3 contains 13 residues. This CDR3 is CASSLDRGQKQYF. As DNA, the CDR3 is TGTGCCAGCAGTCTAGACAGGGGGCAGAAGCAGTACTTC.

The chain combines TRBV5-1 with TRBJ2-5; 8 bases agree with TRBD1. Germline loops: CDR1 SGHRS, CDR2 YFSETQ. The CDR3 runs 15 residues. The trim removed 0 bases at V and 4 bases at J, leaving 5 bases unmatched. CDR3 bases: TGCGCCAGCAGCTTGGCTGACAGGGGTGCAGAGACCCAGTACTTC. Translation gives CASSLADRGAETQYF.

The chain couples TRBV7-3 to TRBJ2-3; D not resolved. The germline CDR1 and CDR2 sequences are SGHTA and FQGTGA. The ends were cut back, 1 base at V and 2 bases at J, with 7 bases in the middle. This CDR3 has 14 residues. CDR3 sequence: CASSLMAHTDTQYF. The CDR3 bases are TGTGCCAGCAGCTTAATGGCACACACAGATACGCAGTATTTT.

This clone was seen once. The chain couples TRBV5-6 to TRBJ1-1; 8 positions match TRBD1. The ends lost 1 base at V and 1 base at J; junction bases unmatched: 15. This CDR3 spans 19 amino acids. Germline V gene data show CDR1 as SGHDT and CDR2 as YYEEEE. The CDR3 protein is CASSLSPSLGQGWNTEAFF. DNA of the CDR3: TGTGCCAGCAGCTTGAGCCCCTCTTTAGGACAGGGATGGAACACTGAAGCTTTCTTT.

J is TRBJ1-2 and V is TRBV6-1; D is perhaps TRBD1 (6 bases). Germline values: CDR1 MNHNS, CDR2 SASEGT. V lost 2 bases, J lost 1 base, and 11 bases lay in between. CDR3 length equals 15 residues. The CDR3 sequence is CASSEIGQINYGYTF. The CDR3 coding sequence is TGTGCCAGCAGTGAAATTGGACAGATTAACTATGGCTACACCTTC.

The V and J genes are TRBV28 and TRBJ2-1; 9 bases are a match to TRBD2. Germline V gene sequence: CDR1 MDHEN, CDR2 SYDVKM. This CDR3 has 14 residues. Trimming at V came to 2 bases and at J to 10 bases, leaving 6 bases not matched to a gene. CDR3: CASSLGGAGGEQFF. The DNA of the CDR3 is TGTGCCAGCAGTTTAGGTGGAGCGGGGGGCGAGCAGTTCTTC.

A single count supports this clone. This CDR3 reads CASSLAPQEAFF. CDR3 sequence (DNA): TGTGCCAGCAGCTTAGCCCCCCAAGAAGCTTTCTTT. The chain carries TRBV7-9 and TRBJ1-1; unclear D gene. The V end lost 0 bases, the J end lost 8 bases, and 7 bases lay between the germline ends. The CDR3 consists of 12 residues. Germline-derived CDR1 and CDR2 are SEHNR and FQNEAQ (reference sequence).

This clone was recorded only once. V usage is TRBV6-5 and J usage is TRBJ2-5; TRBD2 matches 7 bases. The CDR3 sequence is 15 residues long. CDR1 is MNHEY and CDR2 is SVGAGI in the germline V gene. The V and J ends lost 6 bases and 5 bases, in that order; junction bases with no gene match: 12. Written as DNA, the CDR3 is TGTGCCAGCAGGGCTGGGGGGGTCTTGTTCGAGACCCAGTACTTC. Translated, it gives CASRAGGVLFETQYF.

The chain uses TRBV7-2 and TRBJ2-1; maybe TRBD2 (6 bases). The germline V and J ends were trimmed by 3 bases and 2 bases, with 8 bases remaining between them. This CDR3 has 14 amino acids. Germline V gives CDR1 SGHTA, CDR2 FQGNSA. In DNA form, the CDR3 reads TGTGCCAGCAGCTTGCGGGGTACCTACAATGAGCAGTTCTTC. The encoded protein is CASSLRGTYNEQFF. Complete variable domain (other parts from reference TRBV7-2 and TRBJ2-1): GAGVSQSPSNKVTEKGKDVELRCDPISGHTALYWYRQSLGQGLEFLIYFQGNSAPDKSGLPSDRFSAERTGGSVSTLTIQRTQQEDSAVYLCASSLRGTYNEQFFGPGTRLTVL.

This sequence joins TRBV9 and TRBJ1-5; D is unresolved. V was trimmed by 6 bases and J by 6 bases, leaving 22 bases between them. The CDR3 runs to 16 residues. Germline V lookup: CDR1 SGDLS, CDR2 YYNGEE. The CDR3 coding sequence is TGTGCCAGCACCTACGTGGGCTCAAACGGAGGTCAGCCCCAGCATTTT. It encodes CASTYVGSNGGQPQHF.

The chain carries TRBV2 and TRBJ2-2, with 7 bases identical to TRBD1. The CDR3 has 16 amino acids. Germline V gene lookup returns CDR1 SNHLY and CDR2 FYNNEI. After removal of 5 bases from V and 2 bases from J, the junction contained 8 bases not matched to a gene. CDR3 coding DNA: TGTGCCAGCAGTCCTGGGGACAGCCCCAACACCGGGGAGCTGTTTTTT. Its protein is CASSPGDSPNTGELFF.

The J gene is TRBJ2-5, the V gene TRBV5-1; D is unresolved. CDR3 length: 13 amino acids. Trimming cost V 0 bases and J 5 bases, with 8 bases left between them. The V gene's germline CDR1 is SGHRS and CDR2 YFSETQ. The chain's CDR3 is CASSLGAPETQYF. The CDR3 DNA follows: TGCGCCAGCAGCTTGGGGGCTCCGGAGACCCAGTACTTC.